The 10 T cell receptor beta chains below were found in one sample sequenced in a study of T cells after yellow fever vaccination. TCRdb processed the 5' RACE reads anew with MiXCR; each CDR3 protein has one entry. The data show about 360,000 distinct CDR3 sequences, 6.2% seen once. The input for sequencing was PBMCs, taken 5 days after the yellow fever booster vaccination. The receptors stem from a man younger than 40 who received the YFV17D yellow fever vaccine.

The sample holds many counts of this clonotype. This chain connects TRBV18 to TRBJ2-1, with TRBD2 identical over 11 bases. The J segment lost 4 bases and the V segment lost 6 bases, leaving 5 bases of the junction unmatched. This CDR3 region has 15 residues. Germline CDR1 reads KGHSH; CDR2 reads LQKENI. CDR3 in DNA: TGTGCCAGCTCTCCGCGACTAGCGGGATACAATGAGCAGTTCTTC. Its protein product is CASSPRLAGYNEQFF.

The chain recombines TRBV7-9 with TRBJ2-7; D uncertain. Germline assignment: CDR1 SEHNR and CDR2 FQNEAQ (reference sequence). This CDR3 region has 14 residues. V was pared by 0 bases and J by 3 bases, with 9 bases between. The CDR3 DNA sequence: TGTGCCAGCAGCTTAGCCCGCAGTGACTACGAGCAGTACTTC. Residues: CASSLARSDYEQYF.

In this sample, this clonotype turned up many times. This chain uses TRBV5-1 with TRBJ2-5; D is unclear. This CDR3 contains 15 residues. V lost 4 bases, J lost 2 bases, and 15 bases lay in between. Germline values: CDR1 SGHRS, CDR2 YFSETQ. The CDR3 is CASSRLAGDQETQYF. The CDR3 nucleotides are TGCGCCAGCAGCCGCCTCGCTGGGGATCAAGAGACCCAGTACTTC.

This clonotype has at least ten counts. The chain joins TRBV20-1 to TRBJ2-5; 9 nucleotides align to TRBD2. CDR1 and CDR2 from the germline V gene are DFQATT and SNEGSKA (reference sequence). V shed 0 bases, J shed 1 base, and the junction held 6 bases outside the gene matches. The CDR3 spans 16 residues. Written as DNA, the CDR3 is TGCAGTGCTAGAGATTTCCTAGCGGGACTCCAAGAGACCCAGTACTTC. Its translation: CSARDFLAGLQETQYF.

This chain joins TRBV12-3 or TRBV12-4 and TRBJ2-1; 7 bases align to TRBD1. Losses at the gene ends were 5 bases for V and 6 bases for J; bases not matched to a gene: 10. The CDR3 consists of 15 residues. CDR3 in amino acids: CASSLQTGLFNEQFF. The CDR3, as DNA: TGTGCCAGCAGTCTCCAGACAGGGCTATTCAATGAGCAGTTCTTC.

This clonotype appeared a few times. This sequence joins TRBV7-3 and TRBJ2-5; D ambiguous. This CDR3 is built from 13 residues. CDR1 SGHTA and CDR2 FQGTGA come from the germline V gene. The V and J ends lost 2 bases and 7 bases respectively, with 11 bases between them. CDR3 nucleotide sequence: TGTGCCAGCAGCTTACTCCTCGGCGGGACCCAGTACTTC. Translation: CASSLLLGGTQYF. Full variable domain (missing parts from reference TRBV7-3 and TRBJ2-5): GAGVSQTPSNKVTEKGKYVELRCDPISGHTALYWYRQSLGQGPEFLIYFQGTGAADDSGLPNDRFFAVRPEGSVSTLKIQRTERGDSAVYLCASSLLLGGTQYFGPGTRLLVL.

Many counts were recorded for this clonotype. The chain is built from TRBV6-2 or TRBV6-3 and TRBJ2-3; possibly TRBD2 for D (6 bases). This CDR3 is built from 16 residues. The V and J ends lost 6 bases and 0 bases respectively, with 16 bases between them. Germline values: CDR1 MNHEY, CDR2 SVGEGT. The chain's CDR3 is CASSQAPGLSTDTQYF. CDR3 nucleotide sequence: TGTGCCAGCAGCCAAGCCCCGGGACTCAGCACAGATACGCAGTATTTT.

This clonotype was seen only once. A much larger clone lies one base from this, so it may be a read error. CDR3 loop: CASSLLAGVRDTKYF. CDR3 coding DNA: TGTGCCAGCAGTTTACTAGCGGGAGTCAGAGATACGAAGTATTTT. This sequence joins TRBV27 and TRBJ2-3; the match to TRBD2 covers 10 bases. From germline, CDR1 is MNHEY and CDR2 SMNVEV (reference sequence). CDR3 length: 15 residues.

The rearrangement links TRBV12-3 or TRBV12-4 to TRBJ2-1; the D gene is possibly TRBD2 (5 bases). V lost 7 bases to trimming and J lost 5 bases, with 21 bases between them. This CDR3 is built from 16 residues. The CDR3, as DNA: TGTGCCAGCACGTCCCGTGTTGTAGCGAAAAACAATGAGCAGTTCTTC. This encodes CASTSRVVAKNNEQFF.

This clonotype was recorded at least ten times. The chain recombines TRBV30 with TRBJ1-5; no firm D call. Trimming removed 1 base at V and 3 bases at J, with 7 bases between. CDR1 GTSNPN and CDR2 SVGIG come from the germline V gene (reference sequence). This CDR3 comprises 13 residues. The CDR3 nucleotides read TGTGCCTGGAGTGGAGCCCACAATCAGCCCCAGCATTTT. It codes for CAWSGAHNQPQHF. The complete variable domain, with remaining parts taken from reference TRBV30 and TRBJ1-5, reads SQTIHQWPATLVQPVGSPLSLECTVEGTSNPNLYWYRQAAGRGLQLLFYSVGIGQISSEVPQNLSASRPQDRQFILSSKKLLLSDSGFYLCAWSGAHNQPQHFGDGTRLSIL.